Listed below are T cell receptor beta chains from one sample, sequenced in a study of CD8 T cells in Susac syndrome. TCRdb re-called the immunoSEQ multiplex PCR reads with MiXCR, one entry per CDR3 protein. There are 80,000 to 95,000 distinct CDR3 sequences in the sample; 90% to 95% occur only once, and roughly 0.97% lies in the top ten. The material sequenced was CD8+ T cells from PBMCs. Receptor source: a human donor with Susac syndrome. Each CDR3 is given with its conserved first and last residue. A D gene is named only where the DNA matches it firmly.

TRBV5-1	TRBJ2-5	-	11	CASSFTETQYF	TGCGCCAGCAGCTTCACGGAGACCCAGTACTTC
TRBV4-3	TRBJ2-7	TRBD1	15	CASSRDRGNDSEQYF	TGCGCCAGCAGCCGCGACAGGGGGAATGACAGCGAGCAGTACTTC
TRBV13	TRBJ2-7	-	13	CASSLGEGSEQYF	TGTGCCAGCAGCTTAGGGGAGGGGAGCGAGCAGTACTTC
TRBV7-9	TRBJ2-7	TRBD2	16	CASSFNLAGGPHEQYF	TGTGCCAGCAGCTTCAATCTAGCGGGGGGCCCCCACGAGCAGTACTTC
TRBV6-5	TRBJ2-1	-	13	CASSYSSVGEQFF	TGTGCCAGCAGTTACAGTTCGGTAGGGGAGCAGTTCTTC
TRBV7-9	TRBJ2-5	TRBD1	15	CASSAPTGGQETQYF	TGTGCCAGCAGTGCCCCTACAGGGGGCCAAGAGACCCAGTACTTC
TRBV14	TRBJ2-5	TRBD2	16	CASSPRGGGRQETQYF	TGTGCCAGCAGCCCGAGAGGCGGGGGTCGCCAAGAGACCCAGTACTTC
TRBV21-1	TRBJ2-7	-	16	CASRREMGSGATEQYF	TGTGCCAGCAGAAGGGAAATGGGGTCCGGAGCTACCGAGCAGTACTTC
TRBV12-3/TRBV12-4	TRBJ2-1	-	16	CASSFSAGSEPNEQFF	TGTGCCAGCAGTTTCAGTGCGGGGAGCGAACCAAATGAGCAGTTCTTC
TRBV12-3/TRBV12-4	TRBJ2-4	-	14	CASSFGSATNIQYF	TGTGCCAGCAGTTTCGGGAGCGCGACGAACATTCAGTACTTC
TRBV2	TRBJ2-3	-	15	CASSVGRTSTDTQYF	TGTGCCAGCAGTGTAGGACGTACAAGCACAGATACGCAGTATTTT
TRBV30	TRBJ1-2	-	14	CAWNIGVTGNGYTF	TGTGCCTGGAATATAGGAGTTACAGGAAATGGCTACACCTTC
TRBV19	TRBJ2-2	TRBD2	18	CASIGPTSGGEFTGELFF	TGTGCCAGTATTGGGCCGACTAGCGGGGGGGAATTCACCGGGGAGCTGTTTTTT
TRBV15	TRBJ2-2	-	14	CATTQEGGPGELFF	TGTGCCACCACTCAGGAGGGTGGCCCCGGGGAGCTGTTTTTT
TRBV14	TRBJ2-1	-	13	CASSQFRANEQFF	TGTGCCAGCAGCCAATTTCGGGCTAATGAGCAGTTCTTC
TRBV20-1	TRBJ2-1	TRBD2	15	CSARTGTSGYNEQFF	TGCAGTGCAAGGACCGGGACTAGCGGGTACAATGAGCAGTTCTTC
TRBV20-1	TRBJ2-7	TRBD1	18	CSARSHLEEDRVGDEQYF	TGCAGTGCTAGATCTCACCTCGAGGAGGACAGGGTGGGGGACGAGCAGTACTTC
TRBV3-1	TRBJ2-1	-	13	CASSLPPSNEQFF	TGTGCCAGCAGCCTACCCCCTAGTAATGAGCAGTTCTTC
TRBV19	TRBJ1-1	-	12	CASSISYTEAFF	TGTGCCAGTAGTATCAGTTACACTGAAGCTTTCTTT
TRBV5-1	TRBJ1-3	-	13	CARAPGAGNTIYF	TGCGCCAGGGCCCCGGGGGCTGGAAACACCATATATTTT